The sequence of this TCR beta chain was determined in a study of blood T cell repertoires in COVID-19. Method: immunoSEQ multiplex PCR; TCRdb's copy keeps in-frame clones and lacks some. Among around 230,000 clones listed, approximately 84% were seen once. Those enrolled, adults aged roughly 18 to 89 years, came from around 25 US areas. The source material was PBMCs or T cells enriched from blood (not recorded which). This TCR was recovered from a middle-aged man who had recovered from COVID-19.

The CDR3 spells CASSLVASGGENIQYF. CDR3 nucleotide sequence: TGCGCCAGCAGCTTGGTGGCTAGCGGGGGCGAAAACATTCAGTACTTC. The gene calls are TRBV5-1 and TRBJ2-4, with 10 nucleotides matching TRBD2. CDR3 length: 16 residues. Germline CDR1 SGHRS, CDR2 YFSETQ. V shed 0 bases, J shed 5 bases, and the junction held 5 bases outside the gene matches.